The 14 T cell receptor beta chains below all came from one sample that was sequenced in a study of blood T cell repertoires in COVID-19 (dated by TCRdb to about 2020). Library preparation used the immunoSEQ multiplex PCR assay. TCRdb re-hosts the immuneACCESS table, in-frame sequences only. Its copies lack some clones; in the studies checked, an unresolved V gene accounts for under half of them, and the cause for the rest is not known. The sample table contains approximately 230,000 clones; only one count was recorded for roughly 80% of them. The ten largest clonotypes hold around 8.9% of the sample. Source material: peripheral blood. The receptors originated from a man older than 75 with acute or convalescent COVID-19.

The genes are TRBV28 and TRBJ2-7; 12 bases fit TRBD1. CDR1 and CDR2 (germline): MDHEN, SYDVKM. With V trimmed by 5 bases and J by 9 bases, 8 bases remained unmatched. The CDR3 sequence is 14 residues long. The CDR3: CASSPGTGGQMQYF. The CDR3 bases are TGTGCCAGCAGTCCTGGGACAGGGGGCCAGATGCAGTACTTC.

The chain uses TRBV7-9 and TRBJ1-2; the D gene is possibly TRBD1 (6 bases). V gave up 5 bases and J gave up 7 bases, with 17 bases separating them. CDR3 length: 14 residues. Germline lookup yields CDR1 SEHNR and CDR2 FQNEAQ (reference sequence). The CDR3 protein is CASSPHSGQVGYTF. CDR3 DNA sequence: TGTGCCAGCAGCCCTCACTCGGGACAAGTTGGCTACACCTTC.

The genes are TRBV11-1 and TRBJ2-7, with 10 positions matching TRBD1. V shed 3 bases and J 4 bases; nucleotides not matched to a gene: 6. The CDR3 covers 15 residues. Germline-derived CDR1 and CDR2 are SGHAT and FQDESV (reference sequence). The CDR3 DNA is TGTGCCAGCAGCTTGAGGGGACAGGGGATTTACGAGCAGTACTTC. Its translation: CASSLRGQGIYEQYF.

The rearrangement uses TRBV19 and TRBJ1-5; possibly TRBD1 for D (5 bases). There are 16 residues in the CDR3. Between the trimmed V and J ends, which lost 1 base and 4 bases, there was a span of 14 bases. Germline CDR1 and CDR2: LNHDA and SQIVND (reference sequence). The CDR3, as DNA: TGTGCCAGTAGTATAGTTATAGGGGTAGGTAATCAGCCCCAGCATTTT. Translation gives CASSIVIGVGNQPQHF.

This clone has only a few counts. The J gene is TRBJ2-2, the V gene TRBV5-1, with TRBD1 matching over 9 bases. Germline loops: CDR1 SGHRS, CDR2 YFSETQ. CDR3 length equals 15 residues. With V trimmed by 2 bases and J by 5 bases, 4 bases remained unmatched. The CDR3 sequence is CASSFNRGRTGELFF. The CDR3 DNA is TGCGCCAGCAGCTTCAACAGGGGGCGGACCGGGGAGCTGTTTTTT.

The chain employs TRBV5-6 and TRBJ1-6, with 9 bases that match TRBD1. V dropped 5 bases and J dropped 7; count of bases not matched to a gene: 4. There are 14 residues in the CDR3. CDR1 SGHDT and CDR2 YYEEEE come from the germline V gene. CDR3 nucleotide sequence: TGTGCCAGCAGGACCGGGACAGGGAATTCACCCCTCCACTTT. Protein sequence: CASRTGTGNSPLHF. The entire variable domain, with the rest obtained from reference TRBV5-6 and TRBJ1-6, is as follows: DAGVTQSPTHLIKTRGQQVTLRCSPKSGHDTVSWYQQALGQGPQFIFQYYEEEERQRGNFPDRFSGHQFPNYSSELNVNALLLGDSALYLCASRTGTGNSPLHFGNGTRLTVT.

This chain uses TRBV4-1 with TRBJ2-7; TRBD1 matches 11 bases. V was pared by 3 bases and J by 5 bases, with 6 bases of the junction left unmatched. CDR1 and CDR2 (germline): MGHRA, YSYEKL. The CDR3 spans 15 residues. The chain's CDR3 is CASSHPGQGVHEQYF. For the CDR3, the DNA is TGCGCCAGCAGCCATCCGGGACAGGGGGTACACGAGCAGTACTTC.

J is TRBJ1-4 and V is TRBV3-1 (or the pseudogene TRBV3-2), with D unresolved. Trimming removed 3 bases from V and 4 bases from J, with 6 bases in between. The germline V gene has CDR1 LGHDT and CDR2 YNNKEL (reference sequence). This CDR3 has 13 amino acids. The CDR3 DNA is TGTGCCAGCAGCCACACAAGTAATGAAAAACTGTTTTTT. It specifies CASSHTSNEKLFF.

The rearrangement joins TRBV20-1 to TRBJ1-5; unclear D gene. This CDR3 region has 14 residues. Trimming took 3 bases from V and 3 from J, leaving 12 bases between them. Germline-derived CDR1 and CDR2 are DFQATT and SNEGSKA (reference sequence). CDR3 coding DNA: TGCAGTGCTAGTATAGAAGCGAACAATCAGCCCCAGCATTTT. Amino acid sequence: CSASIEANNQPQHF.

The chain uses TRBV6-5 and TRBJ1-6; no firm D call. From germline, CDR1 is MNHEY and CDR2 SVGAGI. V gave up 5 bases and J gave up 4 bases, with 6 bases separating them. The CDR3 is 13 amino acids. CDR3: CASSPEYNSPLHF. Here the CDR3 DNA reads TGTGCCAGCAGTCCGGAGTATAATTCACCCCTCCACTTT.

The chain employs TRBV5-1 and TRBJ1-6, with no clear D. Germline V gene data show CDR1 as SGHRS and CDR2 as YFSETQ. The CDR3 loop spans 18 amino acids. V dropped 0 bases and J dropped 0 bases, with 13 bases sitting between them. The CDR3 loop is CASSLEPGSSSYNSPLHF. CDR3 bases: TGCGCCAGCAGCTTGGAACCGGGGTCAAGCTCCTATAATTCACCCCTCCACTTT.

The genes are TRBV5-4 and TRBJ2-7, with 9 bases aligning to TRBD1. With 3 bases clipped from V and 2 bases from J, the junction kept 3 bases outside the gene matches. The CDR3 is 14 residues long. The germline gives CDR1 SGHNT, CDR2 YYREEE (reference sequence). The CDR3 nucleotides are TGTGCCAGCAGCTCACAGGGGGCCCCCTACGAGCAGTACTTC. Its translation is CASSSQGAPYEQYF.

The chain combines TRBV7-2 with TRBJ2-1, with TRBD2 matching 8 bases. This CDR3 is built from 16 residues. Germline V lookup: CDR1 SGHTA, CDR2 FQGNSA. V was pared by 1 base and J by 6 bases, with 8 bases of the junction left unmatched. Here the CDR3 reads CASSLELTGGVNEQFF. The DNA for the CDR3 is TGTGCCAGCAGCTTAGAGTTAACGGGAGGGGTCAATGAGCAGTTCTTC. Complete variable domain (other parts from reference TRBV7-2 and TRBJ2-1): GAGVSQSPSNKVTEKGKDVELRCDPISGHTALYWYRQSLGQGLEFLIYFQGNSAPDKSGLPSDRFSAERTGGSVSTLTIQRTQQEDSAVYLCASSLELTGGVNEQFFGPGTRLTVL.

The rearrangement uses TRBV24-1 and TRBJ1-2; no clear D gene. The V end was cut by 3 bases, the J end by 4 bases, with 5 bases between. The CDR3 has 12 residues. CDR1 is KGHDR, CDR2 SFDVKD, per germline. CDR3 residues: CATSDHSYGYTF. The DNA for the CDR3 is TGTGCCACCAGTGATCATTCCTATGGCTACACCTTC.